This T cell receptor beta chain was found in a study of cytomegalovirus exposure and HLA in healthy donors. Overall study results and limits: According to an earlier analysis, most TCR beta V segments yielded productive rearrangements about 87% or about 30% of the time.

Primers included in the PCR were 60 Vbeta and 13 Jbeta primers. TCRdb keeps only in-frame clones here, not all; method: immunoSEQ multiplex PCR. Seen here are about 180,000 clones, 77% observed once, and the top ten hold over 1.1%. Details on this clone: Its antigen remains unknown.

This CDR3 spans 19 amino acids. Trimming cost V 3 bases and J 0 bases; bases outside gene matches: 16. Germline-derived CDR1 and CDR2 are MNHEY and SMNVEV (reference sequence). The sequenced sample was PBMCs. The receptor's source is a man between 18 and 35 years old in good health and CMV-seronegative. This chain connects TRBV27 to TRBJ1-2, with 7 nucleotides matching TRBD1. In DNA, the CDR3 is TGTGCCAGCAGTTTCCAAAAGACCCCGGGACAGTTAGCTAACTATGGCTACACCTTC. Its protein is CASSFQKTPGQLANYGYTF.